Below are 6 T cell receptor beta chains sequenced from a single sample in a study of OX40 agonist ivuxolimab in advanced cancers. TCRdb keeps only in-frame clones here, not all; method: immunoSEQ multiplex PCR. The sample yields 75,000 to 100,000 clones, 86% seen once. This specimen consisted of CD4+ or CD8+ T cells sorted from blood, obtained in a trial of the OX40 agonist ivuxolimab. The receptor set was obtained from an adult with an advanced solid tumor such as melanoma, head and neck, liver or kidney cancer.

V gene TRBV9 combines with J gene TRBJ1-2; possible D gene TRBD1, 5 bases. Germline CDR1 is SGDLS and CDR2 is YYNGEE. CDR3 length: 14 amino acids. V lost 7 bases to trimming and J lost 0 bases, with 13 bases between them. The chain's CDR3 is CASGGSTANYGYTF. CDR3 coding DNA: TGTGCCAGCGGGGGGTCCACGGCTAACTATGGCTACACCTTC. Full variable domain (rest looked up from reference TRBV9 and TRBJ1-2): DSGVTQTPKHLITATGQRVTLRCSPRSGDLSVYWYQQSLDQGLQFLIQYYNGEERAKGNILERFSAQQFPDLHSELNLSSLELGDSALYFCASGGSTANYGYTFGSGTRLTVV.

The CDR3: CASSIALTSGELFF. DNA for the CDR3: TGTGCCAGTAGTATAGCCCTGACCTCCGGGGAGCTGTTTTTT. The J gene is TRBJ2-2, the V gene TRBV19, with D unclear. Germline-derived CDR1 and CDR2 are LNHDA and SQIVND (reference sequence). V dropped 1 base and J dropped 6 bases, with 9 bases sitting between them. The length of the CDR3 is 14 residues.

The rearrangement uses TRBV19 and TRBJ1-5; 8 nucleotides line up with TRBD1. The germline gives CDR1 LNHDA, CDR2 SQIVND (reference sequence). This CDR3 is built from 16 residues. V lost 2 bases to trimming and J lost 1 base; unmatched junction nucleotides: 4. The CDR3 DNA reads as TGTGCCAGTAGTATATTGCCAGGGGGCAGCAATCAGCCCCAGCATTTT. It specifies CASSILPGGSNQPQHF.

The V call is TRBV30, the J call TRBJ2-2; D may match TRBD1 or TRBD2 (5 bases each). Germline values: CDR1 GTSNPN, CDR2 SVGIG (reference sequence). Trimming took 8 bases from V and 6 from J, leaving 16 bases between them. CDR3 size: 13 residues. The CDR3 sequence: CAGAALGAGELFF. The CDR3 DNA reads TGTGCCGGAGCGGCGCTGGGGGCCGGGGAGCTGTTTTTT.

V is TRBV5-1 and J is TRBJ2-2, with a weak D call TRBD1 (5 bases). V lost 4 bases, J lost 1 base, and 8 bases lay in between. Germline loops: CDR1 SGHRS, CDR2 YFSETQ. The CDR3 covers 14 residues. CDR3 coding DNA: TGCGCCAGCAGCACGACAGTGAACACCGGGGAGCTGTTTTTT. As protein: CASSTTVNTGELFF. Combining the CDR3 with reference TRBV5-1 and TRBJ2-2 gives the whole variable domain KAGVTQTPRYLIKTRGQQVTLSCSPISGHRSVSWYQQTPGQGLQFLFEYFSETQRNKGNFPGRFSGRQFSNSRSEMNVSTLELGDSALYLCASSTTVNTGELFFGEGSRLTVL.

The J gene is TRBJ2-2, the V gene TRBV7-6; TRBD1 matches at 7 bases. Germline assignment: CDR1 SGHVS and CDR2 FNYEAQ. After removal of 5 bases from V and 7 bases from J, the junction contained 7 bases not matched to a gene. CDR3 length: 14 amino acids. The CDR3, as DNA: TGTGCCAGCAGCCGACAGGGTTACAGCGGGGAGCTGTTTTTT. It specifies CASSRQGYSGELFF.